This T cell receptor (beta chain) emerged from a study of control samples from healthy donors and cancer patients. Clones were read by immunoSEQ multiplex PCR, and TCRdb kept only the in-frame ones, dropping some. The data show 90,000 to 150,000 clones, about nine tenths seen once. From germline, CDR1 is LGHNA and CDR2 YSLEER. The CDR3 length is 15 residues. V lost 0 bases, J lost 4 bases, and 13 bases lay in between. This clonotype originated in a man in his forties in good health. This chain connects TRBV4-3 to TRBJ2-7; D is possibly TRBD2 (6 bases). The specimen sequenced was blood. DNA of the CDR3: TGCGCCAGCAGCCAAGATAAGGACGGAGGGTACGAGCAGTACTTC. Translated, it gives CASSQDKDGGYEQYF.